These 2 T cell receptor beta chains were all obtained from the same sample, sequenced in a study of T cells in Graves' hyperthyroidism and ophthalmopathy. Amplification of TCR beta CDR3 regions used RNA as the template. Initially, a first-round RT-PCR of the TCR CDR3 employed the HTBI primer set. TCRdb called the multiplex PCR reads again in MiXCR, with one record for every CDR3 protein. The sample includes 560,000 or so distinct CDR3 sequences, 20% seen only once; the top ten take roughly 50%. Sequencing used blood. Every receptor here comes from a man in his forties or fifties with Graves' ophthalmopathy.

This chain connects TRBV4-1 to TRBJ1-3; TRBD1 matches 7 bases. V shed 1 base, J shed 3 bases, and the junction held 6 bases outside the gene matches. This CDR3 contains 16 residues. Germline CDR1 MGHRA, CDR2 YSYEKL. CDR3 loop: CASSQVLQGDGNTIYF. The CDR3 DNA sequence: TGCGCCAGCAGCCAAGTTCTCCAGGGGGATGGAAACACCATATATTTT.

This clonotype was seen repeatedly, ten times or more. J is TRBJ2-1 and V is TRBV29-1; 14 bases agree with TRBD2. The CDR3 runs 15 residues. V was clipped by 5 bases and J by 4 bases; unmatched bases: 4. Germline V gene lookup returns CDR1 SQVTM and CDR2 ANQGSEA. In DNA form, the CDR3 reads TGCAGCGTTTCTGGACTAGCGGGAGGATACAATGAGCAGTTCTTC. Its translation is CSVSGLAGGYNEQFF.